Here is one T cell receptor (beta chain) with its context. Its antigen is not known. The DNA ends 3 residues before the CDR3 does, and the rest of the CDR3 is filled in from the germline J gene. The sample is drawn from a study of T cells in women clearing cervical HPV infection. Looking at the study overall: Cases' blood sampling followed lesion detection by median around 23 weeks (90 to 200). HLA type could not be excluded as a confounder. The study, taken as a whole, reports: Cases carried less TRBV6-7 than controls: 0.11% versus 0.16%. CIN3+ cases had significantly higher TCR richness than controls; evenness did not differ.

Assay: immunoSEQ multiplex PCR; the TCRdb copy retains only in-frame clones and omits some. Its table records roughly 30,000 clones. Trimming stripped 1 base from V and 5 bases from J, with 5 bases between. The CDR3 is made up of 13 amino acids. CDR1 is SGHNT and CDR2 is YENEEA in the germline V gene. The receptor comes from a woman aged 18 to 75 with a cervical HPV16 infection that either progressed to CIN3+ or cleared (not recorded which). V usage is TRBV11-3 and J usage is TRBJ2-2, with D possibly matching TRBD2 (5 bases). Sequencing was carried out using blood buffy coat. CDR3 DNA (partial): TGTGCCAGCAGCTTAGGCGGGACCGGGGAG. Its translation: CASSLGGTGE. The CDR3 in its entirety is CASSLGGTGELFF.